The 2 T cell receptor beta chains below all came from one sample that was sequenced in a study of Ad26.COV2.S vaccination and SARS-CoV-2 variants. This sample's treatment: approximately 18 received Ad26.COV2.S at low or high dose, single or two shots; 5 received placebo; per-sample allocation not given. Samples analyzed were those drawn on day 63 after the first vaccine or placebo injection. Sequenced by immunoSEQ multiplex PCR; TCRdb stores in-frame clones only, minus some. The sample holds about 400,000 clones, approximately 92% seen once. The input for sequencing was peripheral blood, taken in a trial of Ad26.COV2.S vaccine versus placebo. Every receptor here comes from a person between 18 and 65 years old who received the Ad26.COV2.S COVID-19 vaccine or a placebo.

CDR3 protein: CASSFRTGYNEQFF. In DNA, the CDR3 is TGTGCCAGCAGCTTCCGGACAGGCTACAATGAGCAGTTCTTC. The V and J genes are TRBV5-4 and TRBJ2-1; 7 bases map to TRBD1. This CDR3 region has 14 residues. Germline V gives CDR1 SGHNT, CDR2 YYREEE (reference sequence). J gave up 3 bases and V 2 bases, and 2 bases lay outside the gene matches.

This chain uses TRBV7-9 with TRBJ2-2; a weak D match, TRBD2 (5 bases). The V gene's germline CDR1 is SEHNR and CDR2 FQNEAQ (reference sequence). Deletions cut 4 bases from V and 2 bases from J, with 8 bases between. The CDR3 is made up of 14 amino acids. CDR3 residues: CASSSRLNTGELFF. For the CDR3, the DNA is TGTGCCAGCAGCTCAAGACTAAACACCGGGGAGCTGTTTTTT.